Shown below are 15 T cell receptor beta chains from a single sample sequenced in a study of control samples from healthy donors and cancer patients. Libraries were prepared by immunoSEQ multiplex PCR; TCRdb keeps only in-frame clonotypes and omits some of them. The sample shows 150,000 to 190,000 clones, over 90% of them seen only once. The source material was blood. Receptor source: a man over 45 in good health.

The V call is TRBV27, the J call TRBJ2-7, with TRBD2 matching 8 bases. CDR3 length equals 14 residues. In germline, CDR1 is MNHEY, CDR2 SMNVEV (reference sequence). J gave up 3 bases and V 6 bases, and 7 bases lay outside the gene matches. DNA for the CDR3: TGTGCCAGCAGACCCTATCGGGAGGGCTACGAGCAGTACTTC. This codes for CASRPYREGYEQYF.

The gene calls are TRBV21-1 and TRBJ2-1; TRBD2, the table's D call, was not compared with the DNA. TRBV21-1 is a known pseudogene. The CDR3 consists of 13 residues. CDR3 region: CASRLSREYEQFF. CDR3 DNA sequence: TGTGCCAGCAGATTATCGAGGGAGTATGAGCAGTTCTTC.

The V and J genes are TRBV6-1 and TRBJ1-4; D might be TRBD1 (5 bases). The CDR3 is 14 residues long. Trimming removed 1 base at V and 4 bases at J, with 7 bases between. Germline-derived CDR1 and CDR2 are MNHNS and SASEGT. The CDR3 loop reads CASSEETVNEKLFF. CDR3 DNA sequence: TGTGCCAGCAGTGAAGAGACAGTTAATGAAAAACTGTTTTTT.

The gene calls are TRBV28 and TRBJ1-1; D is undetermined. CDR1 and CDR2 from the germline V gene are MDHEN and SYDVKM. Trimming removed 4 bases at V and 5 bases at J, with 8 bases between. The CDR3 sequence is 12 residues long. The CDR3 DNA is TGTGCCAGCAGTTCCAGACTTACTGAAGCTTTCTTT. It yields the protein CASSSRLTEAFF. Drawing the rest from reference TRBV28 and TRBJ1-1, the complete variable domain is DVKVTQSSRYLVKRTGEKVFLECVQDMDHENMFWYRQDPGLGLRLIYFSYDVKMKEKGDIPEGYSVSREKKERFSLILESASTNQTSMYLCASSSRLTEAFFGQGTRLTVV.

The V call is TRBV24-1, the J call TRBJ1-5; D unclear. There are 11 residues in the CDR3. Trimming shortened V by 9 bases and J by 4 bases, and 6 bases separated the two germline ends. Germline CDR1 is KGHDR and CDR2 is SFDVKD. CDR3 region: CATGRNQPQHF. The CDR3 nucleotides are TGTGCCACCGGTAGAAATCAGCCCCAGCATTTT.

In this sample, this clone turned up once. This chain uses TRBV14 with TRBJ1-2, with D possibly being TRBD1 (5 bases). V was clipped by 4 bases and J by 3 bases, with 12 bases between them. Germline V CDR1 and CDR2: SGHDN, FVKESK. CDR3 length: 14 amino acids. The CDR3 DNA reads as TGTGCCAGCAGCCCTTTCAGGGAAGACTATGGCTACACCTTC. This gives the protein CASSPFREDYGYTF.

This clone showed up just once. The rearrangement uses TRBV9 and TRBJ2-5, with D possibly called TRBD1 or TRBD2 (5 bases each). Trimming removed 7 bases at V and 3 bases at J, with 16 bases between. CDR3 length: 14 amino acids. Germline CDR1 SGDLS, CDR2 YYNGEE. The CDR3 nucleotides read TGTGCCAGCTCCCACGAGGGGCGGGAAGAGACCCAGTACTTC. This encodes CASSHEGREETQYF. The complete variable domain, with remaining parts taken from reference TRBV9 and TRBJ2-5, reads DSGVTQTPKHLITATGQRVTLRCSPRSGDLSVYWYQQSLDQGLQFLIQYYNGEERAKGNILERFSAQQFPDLHSELNLSSLELGDSALYFCASSHEGREETQYFGPGTRLLVL.

The CDR3 loop is CASSPPGARGQNTEAFF. In nucleotides, the CDR3 is TGTGCCAGCAGTCCCCCGGGGGCCAGGGGGCAGAACACTGAAGCTTTCTTT. The chain carries TRBV28 and TRBJ1-1; 8 nucleotides agree with TRBD1. The CDR3 is 17 residues long. Per germline, CDR1 MDHEN and CDR2 SYDVKM. J was trimmed by 1 base and V by 5 bases; bases with no gene match: 12.

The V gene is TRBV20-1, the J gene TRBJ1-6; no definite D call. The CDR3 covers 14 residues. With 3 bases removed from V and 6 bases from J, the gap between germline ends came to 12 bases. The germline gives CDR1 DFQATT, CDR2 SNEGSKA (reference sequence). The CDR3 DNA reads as TGCAGTGCTAGTCGCCAGGCTATTAATTCACCCCTCCACTTT. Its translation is CSASRQAINSPLHF.

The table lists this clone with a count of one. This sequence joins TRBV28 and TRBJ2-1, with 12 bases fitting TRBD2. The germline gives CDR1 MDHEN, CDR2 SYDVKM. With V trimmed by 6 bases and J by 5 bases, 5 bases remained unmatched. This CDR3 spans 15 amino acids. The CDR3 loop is CASSNRLAGDNEQFF. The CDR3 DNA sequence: TGTGCCAGCAGCAACCGACTAGCGGGAGACAATGAGCAGTTCTTC.

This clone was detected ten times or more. This chain's CDR3 is CASSPLPGQIYEQYF. The CDR3 DNA reads TGTGCCAGCAGTCCGCTACCGGGACAGATTTACGAGCAGTACTTC. The chain combines TRBV27 with TRBJ2-7; 7 nucleotides align to TRBD1. Per germline, CDR1 MNHEY and CDR2 SMNVEV (reference sequence). This CDR3 is built from 15 residues. J was trimmed by 4 bases and V by 5 bases; bases with no gene match: 11.

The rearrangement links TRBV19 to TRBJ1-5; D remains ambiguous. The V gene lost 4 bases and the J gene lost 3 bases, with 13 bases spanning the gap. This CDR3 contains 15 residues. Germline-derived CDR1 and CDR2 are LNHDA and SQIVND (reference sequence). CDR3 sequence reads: CASSTGKLTNQPQHF. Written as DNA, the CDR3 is TGTGCCAGTAGTACCGGAAAGCTAACCAATCAGCCCCAGCATTTT.

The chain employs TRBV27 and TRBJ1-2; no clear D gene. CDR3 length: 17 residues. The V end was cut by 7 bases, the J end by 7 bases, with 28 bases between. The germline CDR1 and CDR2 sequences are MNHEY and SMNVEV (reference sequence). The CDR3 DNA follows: TGTGCCAGCACCCCAGCTTCTACCGGGCCCCTGGTGGGTGGCTACACCTTC. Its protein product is CASTPASTGPLVGGYTF.

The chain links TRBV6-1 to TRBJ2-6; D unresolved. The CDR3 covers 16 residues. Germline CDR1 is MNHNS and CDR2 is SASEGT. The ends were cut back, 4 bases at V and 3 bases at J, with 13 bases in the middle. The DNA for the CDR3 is TGTGCCAGCAGTGCAGCCCTAATGAGTGGGGCCAACGTCCTGACTTTC. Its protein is CASSAALMSGANVLTF.

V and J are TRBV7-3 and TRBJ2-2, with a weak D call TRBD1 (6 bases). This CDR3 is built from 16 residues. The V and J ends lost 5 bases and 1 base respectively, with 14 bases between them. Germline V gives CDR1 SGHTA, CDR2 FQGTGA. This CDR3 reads CASSPDRLLNTGELFF. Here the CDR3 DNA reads TGTGCCAGCAGCCCGGACAGACTGTTGAACACCGGGGAGCTGTTTTTT.